The rows below give T cell receptor beta chains drawn from one sample of a study of regulatory T cells in long-lasting Graves disease. In TCRdb, the multiplex PCR reads were re-called with MiXCR into one record per CDR3 protein. The table records hundreds of thousands of distinct CDR3 sequences, approximately 15% of them present only once. The data also belong to a second study, concerning T cells in Graves' hyperthyroidism and ophthalmopathy.

Sequencing used peripheral blood mononuclear cells (PBMCs), obtained at new diagnosis, from a patient treated with antithyroid drugs. The source of these receptors is a woman in her 30s with Graves disease. Each CDR3 is given with its conserved first and last residue. The order of the fields is V gene, clone size, J gene, D gene, CDR3 DNA, CDR3 protein. The D gene is left open where the match is weak. Some rows have no size entry. The others give once, few or many, or a class for an expanded clone.

>TRBV3-1|few|TRBJ2-1|NA
TGTGCCAGCAGCCAAGTCTTGGATGAGCAGTTCTTC
CASSQVLDEQFF
>TRBV4-1|NA|TRBJ2-4|NA
TGCGCCAGCAGCCCTGACCTTGCGAGCGGGTTGGACATTCAGTACTTC
CASSPDLASGLDIQYF
>TRBV3-1|NA|TRBJ2-7|NA
TGTGCCAGCAGCCAAGGACCAAAGGGGGTTCCCTACGAGCAGTACTTC
CASSQGPKGVPYEQYF
>TRBV10-3|NA|TRBJ2-7|TRBD2
TGTGCCATCAGACTTGGACTAGCCGGGCCACAGCAGTACTTC
CAIRLGLAGPQQYF
>TRBV11-2|many|TRBJ1-1|NA
TGTGCCAGCAGCCTTTGGGTCCTGGCGAACACTGAAGCTTTCTTT
CASSLWVLANTEAFF
>TRBV12-3/TRBV12-4|many|TRBJ2-3|NA
TGTGCCAGCAGTTTCCATCGGCTTATTACGCAGTATTTT
CASSFHRLITQYF
>TRBV20-1|NA|TRBJ2-1|TRBD2
TGCAGTGTTCCAAACCGGGGGGGCGATGAGCAGTTCTTC
CSVPNRGGDEQFF
>TRBV20-1|many|TRBJ2-1|TRBD2
TGCAGTGCTAGAGGACTAGCGGGAGTACCGGGAGAGCAGTTCTTC
CSARGLAGVPGEQFF
>TRBV4-1|NA|TRBJ2-5|TRBD2
TGCGCCAGCAGCCAAGTAGCCGTGGTTGGGACTAGCGGGGAGACCCAGTACTTC
CASSQVAVVGTSGETQYF
>TRBV12-3/TRBV12-4|NA|TRBJ1-1|NA
TGTGCCAGCAGTTTAAGTACTATGCCTAGGGCTTTCTTT
CASSLSTMPRAFF
>TRBV12-3/TRBV12-4|many|TRBJ2-4|NA
TGTGCCAGCACCGGATACCCTGCCAAAAACATTCAGTACTTC
CASTGYPAKNIQYF
>TRBV30|many|TRBJ2-1|NA
TGTGCCCAGGGGACACGGCCTTCTGAGCAGTTCTTC
CAQGTRPSEQFF
>TRBV6-2/TRBV6-3|few|TRBJ1-2|TRBD1
TGTGCCAGCCACAGGGGGGAGGGCTATGGCTACACCTTC
CASHRGEGYGYTF
>TRBV19|many|TRBJ1-1|NA
TGTGCCAGTAGTTTCGGGGCCCACCGGGACACTGAAGCTTTCTTT
CASSFGAHRDTEAFF
>TRBV19|NA|TRBJ2-3|TRBD1
TGTGCCAGTAATGATCCCAGGGGGCGGTTCACAGATACGCAGTATTTT
CASNDPRGRFTDTQYF
>TRBV15|many|TRBJ2-5|NA
TGTGCCACCAGCAGAGTTGGGGAGACCCAGTACTTC
CATSRVGETQYF
>TRBV6-2/TRBV6-3|many|TRBJ1-5|NA
TGTGCCAGCAGTGGTAAAGGGGGAAGCAATCAGCCCCAGCATTTT
CASSGKGGSNQPQHF